This is a list of T cell receptor beta chains from one sample in a study of blood T cells in healthy people across ages. TCRdb processed the 5' RACE reads anew with MiXCR; each CDR3 protein has one entry. Here the sample spans about 290,000 distinct CDR3 sequences, roughly 29% being singletons. Sequenced input: blood. The receptor set was obtained from a woman in her 70s in good health. Each CDR3 is given with its conserved first and last residue. D genes are given only for firm matches. Expanded clones get a size class; other rows say once, few or many, or leave the size out.

size,J,V,D,CDR3,DNA
few,TRBJ2-5,TRBV20-1,.,CSANGLKETQYF,TGCAGTGCTAACGGACTTAAAGAGACCCAGTACTTC
few,TRBJ1-1,TRBV7-9,TRBD1,CASSLGTGNEAFF,TGTGCCAGCAGCTTGGGGACAGGGAACGAAGCTTTCTTT
.,TRBJ2-5,TRBV20-1,TRBD1,CSARPGQAGETQYF,TGCAGTGCTCGCCCGGGACAGGCTGGGGAGACCCAGTACTTC
.,TRBJ1-2,TRBV7-2,.,CASRQPGAFNYGYTF,TGTGCCAGCAGGCAACCAGGGGCTTTCAACTATGGCTACACCTTC
.,TRBJ2-6,TRBV7-3,TRBD1,CGSSLVAGGGANVLTF,TGTGGCAGCAGCTTAGTAGCAGGGGGTGGGGCCAACGTCCTGACTTTC
.,TRBJ2-3,TRBV7-3,TRBD1,CASSFGQAADTQYF,TGTGCCAGCAGCTTTGGACAGGCGGCAGATACGCAGTATTTT
.,TRBJ2-5,TRBV12-3/TRBV12-4,TRBD2,CASSDTSGRWGTQYF,TGTGCCAGCAGTGATACTAGCGGGAGATGGGGGACCCAGTACTTC
few,TRBJ1-1,TRBV3-1,.,CASSQGFSGATEAFF,TGTGCCAGCAGCCAAGGGTTTTCAGGGGCGACTGAAGCTTTCTTT
many,TRBJ2-7,TRBV20-1,.,CSARGQVSYEQYF,TGCAGTGCTAGAGGACAGGTGAGCTACGAGCAGTACTTC
.,TRBJ2-7,TRBV20-1,TRBD2,CSARDPGTSVYEQYF,TGCAGTGCTAGAGATCCCGGGACTAGCGTGTACGAGCAGTACTTC
few,TRBJ1-3,TRBV6-1,TRBD1,CASSDRQGYTIYF,TGTGCCAGCAGTGACCGACAGGGCTACACCATATATTTT
few,TRBJ1-1,TRBV29-1,.,CSVDLTAEAFF,TGCAGCGTTGATTTAACAGCCGAAGCTTTCTTT
.,TRBJ1-6,TRBV5-1,TRBD1,CASSLGTGDNSPLHF,TGCGCCAGCAGCCTTGGGACAGGGGATAATTCACCCCTCCACTTT
many,TRBJ2-3,TRBV28,.,CASSRAGSRDTQYF,TGTGCCAGCAGTAGGGCGGGAAGTAGAGATACGCAGTATTTT
once,TRBJ1-2,TRBV14,.,CASSRDGSSGYTF,TGTGCCAGCAGCCGGGATGGGTCGAGCGGCTACACCTTC